This T cell receptor beta chain was captured by sequencing in a study of monozygotic twins with inflammatory bowel disease. For every donor, one blood sample of less than 3 ml was drawn. The CDR3 is 16 amino acids. Germline lookup yields CDR1 SGHRS and CDR2 YFSETQ. Template switching added UMIs carrying a 6-nucleotide sample barcode. TCRdb reprocessed the 5' RACE reads and stores each CDR3 protein as one record, lacking DNA. The sample has 330,000 or so distinct CDR3 sequences. Study outcomes and limitations: Distinguishing T cell subtypes was not possible.

For this clonotype: Its target is unknown.

Sequencing input: blood. The sequence was obtained from a human donor with ulcerative colitis or Crohn's disease, or a healthy co-twin of an affected twin (not recorded which). This chain links TRBV5-1 with TRBJ2-3; TCRdb's D call, TRBD2, is unchecked because there is no DNA. This CDR3 reads CASSLSGTSGTDTQYF.